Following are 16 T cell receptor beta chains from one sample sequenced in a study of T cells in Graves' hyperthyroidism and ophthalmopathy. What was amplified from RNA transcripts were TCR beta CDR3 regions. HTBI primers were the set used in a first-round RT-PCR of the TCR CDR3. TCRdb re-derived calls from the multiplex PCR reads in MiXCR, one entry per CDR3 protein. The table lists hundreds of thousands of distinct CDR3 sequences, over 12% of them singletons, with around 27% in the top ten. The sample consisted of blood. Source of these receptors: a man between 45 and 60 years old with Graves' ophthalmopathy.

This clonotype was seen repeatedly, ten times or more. CDR3 amino acids: CASSLGRDREYNEQFF. The CDR3 nucleotides read TGTGCCAGCAGCTTAGGCCGGGACAGGGAGTACAATGAGCAGTTCTTC. The V gene is TRBV11-1, the J gene TRBJ2-1, with 9 bases matching TRBD1. The trim removed 1 base at V and 4 bases at J, leaving 5 bases unmatched. Germline V gene lookup returns CDR1 SGHAT and CDR2 FQDESV (reference sequence). This CDR3 contains 16 residues.

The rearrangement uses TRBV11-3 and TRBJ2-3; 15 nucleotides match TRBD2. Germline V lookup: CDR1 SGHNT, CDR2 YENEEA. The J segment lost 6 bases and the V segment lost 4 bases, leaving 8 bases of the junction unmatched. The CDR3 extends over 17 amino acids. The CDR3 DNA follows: TGTGCCAGCAGCTCCGGACTAGCGGGAGGGCCGATGGATACGCAGTATTTT. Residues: CASSSGLAGGPMDTQYF.

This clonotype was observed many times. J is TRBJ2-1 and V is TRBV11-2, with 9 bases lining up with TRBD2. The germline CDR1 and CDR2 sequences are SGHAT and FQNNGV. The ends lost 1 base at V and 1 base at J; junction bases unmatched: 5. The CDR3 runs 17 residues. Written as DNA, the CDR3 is TGTGCCAGCAGCTTAGTCAGCGGGAGGCCTTCCTACAATGAGCAGTTCTTC. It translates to CASSLVSGRPSYNEQFF.

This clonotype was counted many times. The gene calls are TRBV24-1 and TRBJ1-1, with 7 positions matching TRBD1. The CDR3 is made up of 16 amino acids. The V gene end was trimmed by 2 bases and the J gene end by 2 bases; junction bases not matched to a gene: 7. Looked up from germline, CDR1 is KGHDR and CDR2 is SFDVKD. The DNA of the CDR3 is TGTGCCACCAGTGATTCCCGGACAGGCGCCAACACTGAAGCTTTCTTT. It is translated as CATSDSRTGANTEAFF.

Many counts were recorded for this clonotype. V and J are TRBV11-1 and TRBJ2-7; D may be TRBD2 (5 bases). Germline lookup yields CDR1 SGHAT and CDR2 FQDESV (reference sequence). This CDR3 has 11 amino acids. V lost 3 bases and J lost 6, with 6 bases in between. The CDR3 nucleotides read TGTGCCAGCAGCTTCGAGGGCGAGCAGTACTTC. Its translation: CASSFEGEQYF.

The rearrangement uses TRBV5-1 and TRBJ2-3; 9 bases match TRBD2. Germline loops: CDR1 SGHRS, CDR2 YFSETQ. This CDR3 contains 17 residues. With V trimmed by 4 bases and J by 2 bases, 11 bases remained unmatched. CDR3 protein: CASSMGTTSGYTDTQYF. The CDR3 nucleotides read TGCGCCAGCAGCATGGGGACAACTAGCGGGTACACAGATACGCAGTATTTT.

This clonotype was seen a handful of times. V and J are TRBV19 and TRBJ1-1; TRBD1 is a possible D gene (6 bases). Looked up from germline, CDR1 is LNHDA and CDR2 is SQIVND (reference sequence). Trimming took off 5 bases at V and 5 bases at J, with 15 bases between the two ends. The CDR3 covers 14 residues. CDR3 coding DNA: TGTGCCAGTAGTCCAGGACAGCGACCAACTGAAGCTTTCTTT. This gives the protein CASSPGQRPTEAFF. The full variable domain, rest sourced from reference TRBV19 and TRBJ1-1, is DGGITQSPKYLFRKEGQNVTLSCEQNLNHDAMYWYRQDPGQGLRLIYYSQIVNDFQKGDIAEGYSVSREKKESFPLTVTSAQKNPTAFYLCASSPGQRPTEAFFGQGTRLTVV.

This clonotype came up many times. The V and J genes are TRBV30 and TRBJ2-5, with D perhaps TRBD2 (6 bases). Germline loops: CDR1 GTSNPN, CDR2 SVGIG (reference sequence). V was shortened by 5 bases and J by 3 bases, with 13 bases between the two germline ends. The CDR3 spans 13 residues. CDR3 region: CAWGGAGKETQYF. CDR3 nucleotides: TGTGCCTGGGGTGGTGCGGGAAAAGAGACCCAGTACTTC.

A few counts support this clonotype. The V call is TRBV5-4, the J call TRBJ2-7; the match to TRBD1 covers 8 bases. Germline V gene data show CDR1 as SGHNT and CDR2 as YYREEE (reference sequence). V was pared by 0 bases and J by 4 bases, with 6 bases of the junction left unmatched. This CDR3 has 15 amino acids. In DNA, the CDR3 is TGTGCCAGCAGCTTGGCCAATGGACAGGGTTACGAGCAGTACTTC. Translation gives CASSLANGQGYEQYF.

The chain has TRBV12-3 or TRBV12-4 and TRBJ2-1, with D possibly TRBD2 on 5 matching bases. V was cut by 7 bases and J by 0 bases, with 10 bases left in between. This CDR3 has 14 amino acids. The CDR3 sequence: CASKVGSSYNEQFF. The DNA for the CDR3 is TGTGCCAGCAAAGTGGGGAGCTCCTACAATGAGCAGTTCTTC.

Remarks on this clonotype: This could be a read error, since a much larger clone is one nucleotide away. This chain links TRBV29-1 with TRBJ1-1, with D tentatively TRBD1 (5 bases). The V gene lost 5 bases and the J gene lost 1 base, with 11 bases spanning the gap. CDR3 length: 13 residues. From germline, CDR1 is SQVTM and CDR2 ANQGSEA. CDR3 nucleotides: TGCAGCGTTAGACAGAGAGGGAACACTGAAGCTTTCTTT. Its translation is CSVRQRGNTEAFF.

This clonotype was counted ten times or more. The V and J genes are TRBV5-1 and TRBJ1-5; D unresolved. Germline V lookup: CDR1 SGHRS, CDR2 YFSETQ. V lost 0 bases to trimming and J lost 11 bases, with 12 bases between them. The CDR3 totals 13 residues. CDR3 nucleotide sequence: TGCGCCAGCAGCTTGGACCGAGTTGAAGCCCAGCATTTT. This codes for CASSLDRVEAQHF. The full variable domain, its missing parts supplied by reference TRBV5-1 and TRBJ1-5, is KAGVTQTPRYLIKTRGQQVTLSCSPISGHRSVSWYQQTPGQGLQFLFEYFSETQRNKGNFPGRFSGRQFSNSRSEMNVSTLELGDSALYLCASSLDRVEAQHFGDGTRLSIL.

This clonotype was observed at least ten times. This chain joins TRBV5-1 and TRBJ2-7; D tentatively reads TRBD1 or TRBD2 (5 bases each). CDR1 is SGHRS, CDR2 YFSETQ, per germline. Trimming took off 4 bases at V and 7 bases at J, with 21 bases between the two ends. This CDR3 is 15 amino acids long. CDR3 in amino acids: CASSPRSGNRGEQYF. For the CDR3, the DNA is TGCGCCAGCAGCCCGCGGTCAGGGAATCGGGGTGAGCAGTACTTC.

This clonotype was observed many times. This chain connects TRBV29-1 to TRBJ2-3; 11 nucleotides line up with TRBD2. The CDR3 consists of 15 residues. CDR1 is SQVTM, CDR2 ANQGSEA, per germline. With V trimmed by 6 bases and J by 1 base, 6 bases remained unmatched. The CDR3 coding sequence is TGCAGCGTCTCAGGGACTAGCGGAGGCACAGATACGCAGTATTTT. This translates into CSVSGTSGGTDTQYF.

This CDR3 is CASSGPSLTGGTDTQYF. The CDR3, as DNA: TGTGCCAGCAGCGGCCCCTCCCTCACGGGAGGGACAGATACGCAGTATTTT. The chain employs TRBV9 and TRBJ2-3, with 8 bases aligning to TRBD2. Germline assignment: CDR1 SGDLS and CDR2 YYNGEE. V dropped 3 bases and J dropped 3; count of bases not matched to a gene: 12. The CDR3 length is 17 residues.

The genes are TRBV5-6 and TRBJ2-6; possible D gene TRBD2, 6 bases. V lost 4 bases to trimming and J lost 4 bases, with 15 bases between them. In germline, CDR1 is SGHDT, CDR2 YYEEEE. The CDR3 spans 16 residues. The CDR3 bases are TGTGCCAGCAGCACCACCGGAGGGGTCGGGGCCAACGTCCTGACTTTC. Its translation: CASSTTGGVGANVLTF.